The next 14 T cell receptor beta chains were all read from a single sample in a study of T cells in Graves' hyperthyroidism and ophthalmopathy. Regions amplified from RNA transcripts were the TCR beta CDR3 regions. The HTBI primer set drove a first-round RT-PCR of the TCR CDR3. Each CDR3 protein gets one entry after TCRdb re-called the multiplex PCR reads with MiXCR. The sample has under 450,000 distinct CDR3 sequences, approximately 14% seen once. The specimen sequenced was blood. The receptors stem from a woman between 18 and 29 years old with Graves' hyperthyroidism.

V is TRBV15 and J is TRBJ1-3; the D is unclear. This CDR3 region has 14 residues. In germline, CDR1 is LNHNV, CDR2 YYDKDF (reference sequence). The germline V and J ends were trimmed by 8 bases and 0 bases, with 11 bases remaining between them. The CDR3 sequence is CATPPGSSGNTIYF. CDR3 sequence (DNA): TGTGCCACCCCCCCGGGCAGCTCTGGAAACACCATATATTTT.

This chain uses TRBV20-1 with TRBJ2-1; the D is unclear. The CDR3 runs to 13 residues. The V gene's germline CDR1 is DFQATT and CDR2 SNEGSKA (reference sequence). Trimming stripped 6 bases from V and 8 bases from J, with 17 bases between. CDR3 coding DNA: TGCAGTGCCCCCAAGCAGAGCGAAGATGAGCAGTTCTTC. This codes for CSAPKQSEDEQFF.

This clonotype was detected many times. The V and J genes are TRBV11-2 and TRBJ2-1; either TRBD1 or TRBD2 may supply D (6 bases each). The CDR3 contains 11 residues. The V and J ends lost 5 bases and 9 bases respectively, with 8 bases between them. Germline loops: CDR1 SGHAT, CDR2 FQNNGV. The CDR3: CASSKGGEQFF. DNA for the CDR3: TGTGCCAGCAGCAAGGGGGGTGAGCAGTTCTTC.

This clonotype was seen many times. V usage is TRBV20-1 and J usage is TRBJ2-3, with D possibly TRBD2 on 5 matching bases. The CDR3 consists of 13 residues. The V and J ends lost 1 base and 0 bases respectively, with 5 bases between them. Looked up from germline, CDR1 is DFQATT and CDR2 is SNEGSKA (reference sequence). The CDR3 DNA reads TGCAGTGCTAGAGGGGAGAGCACAGATACGCAGTATTTT. Translation gives CSARGESTDTQYF.

This clonotype was detected many times. The V and J genes are TRBV28 and TRBJ1-5; maybe TRBD1 (6 bases). Germline V gene data show CDR1 as MDHEN and CDR2 as SYDVKM. This CDR3 region has 16 residues. Between the trimmed V and J ends, which lost 5 bases and 1 base, there was a span of 15 bases. In nucleotides, the CDR3 is TGTGCCAGCAGTCAAGGAGGGACACCCAGCAATCAGCCCCAGCATTTT. Translating gives CASSQGGTPSNQPQHF.

This clonotype was recorded at least ten times. V and J are TRBV7-2 and TRBJ2-5; D is unresolved. The CDR3 consists of 14 residues. V was trimmed by 5 bases and J by 5 bases, leaving 15 bases between them. CDR1 and CDR2 from the germline V gene are SGHTA and FQGNSA. The CDR3 DNA sequence: TGTGCCAGCAGCCGAGACCCGAGGAGTGAGACCCAGTACTTC. Protein product: CASSRDPRSETQYF.

This clonotype was recorded at least ten times. This chain joins TRBV6-2 or TRBV6-3 and TRBJ2-3; 8 bases fit TRBD2. CDR1 and CDR2 from the germline V gene are MNHEY and SVGEGT. The junction had 1 base not matched to a gene; V was cut back by 2 bases and J by 0 bases. This CDR3 contains 15 residues. The CDR3 loop reads CASSYTSGSTDTQYF. CDR3 DNA: TGTGCCAGCAGTTACACTAGCGGAAGCACAGATACGCAGTATTTT.

Many counts were recorded for this clonotype. The rearrangement links TRBV28 to TRBJ1-6; TRBD1 matches at 7 bases. The length of the CDR3 is 15 residues. From germline, CDR1 is MDHEN and CDR2 SYDVKM. V gave up 6 bases and J gave up 9 bases; unmatched junction bases: 11. The CDR3 DNA sequence: TGTGCCAGCAGACTTCAGGGGGGACGGGGTTCACCCCTCCACTTT. Translation gives CASRLQGGRGSPLHF.

This clonotype was seen many times. V gene TRBV7-9 combines with J gene TRBJ2-7; D gene unclear. Germline loops: CDR1 SEHNR, CDR2 FQNEAQ (reference sequence). V lost 5 bases and J lost 1, with 6 bases in between. The CDR3 has 12 residues. For the CDR3, the DNA is TGTGCCAGCAGCACCCCATCCTACGAGCAGTACTTC. As protein: CASSTPSYEQYF.

This clonotype was picked up many times. The chain uses TRBV28 and TRBJ2-7, with TRBD2 identical over 7 bases. The V and J ends lost 0 bases and 1 base, in that order; junction bases with no gene match: 6. CDR1 is MDHEN and CDR2 is SYDVKM in the germline V gene. This CDR3 spans 16 amino acids. CDR3 loop: CASSLWSSGRSYEQYF. The CDR3 DNA is TGTGCCAGCAGTTTATGGTCTAGCGGCCGATCCTACGAGCAGTACTTC.

This clonotype was seen ten or more times. V usage is TRBV7-3 and J usage is TRBJ2-3; D is ambiguous. Germline CDR1 reads SGHTA; CDR2 reads FQGTGA. CDR3 size: 15 residues. V lost 5 bases to trimming and J lost 0 bases, with 12 bases between them. The CDR3 region is CASSPRLESTDTQYF. As DNA, the CDR3 is TGTGCCAGCAGCCCGCGGCTGGAAAGCACAGATACGCAGTATTTT.

This clonotype showed up just a few times. V usage is TRBV14 and J usage is TRBJ2-3; 9 nucleotides line up with TRBD2. CDR1 and CDR2 from the germline V gene are SGHDN and FVKESK. This CDR3 comprises 12 residues. Trimming at V came to 4 bases and at J to 10 bases, leaving 3 bases not matched to a gene. In DNA, the CDR3 is TGTGCCAGCAGCCGGACTAGCGAGGCGCAGTATTTT. It specifies CASSRTSEAQYF.

This clonotype was recorded at least ten times. The chain combines TRBV6-1 with TRBJ2-7; 10 bases match TRBD1. Looked up from germline, CDR1 is MNHNS and CDR2 is SASEGT. CDR3 length: 13 amino acids. Unmatched junction bases numbered 3, after V lost 7 bases and J lost 3 bases. CDR3: CASNGQGDYEQYF. CDR3 coding DNA: TGTGCCAGCAATGGACAGGGGGACTACGAGCAGTACTTC.

This clonotype came up many times. The genes are TRBV6-1 and TRBJ2-7; D perhaps matches TRBD1 (6 bases). V was clipped by 5 bases and J by 2 bases, with 13 bases between them. The germline V gene encodes CDR1 MNHNS and CDR2 SASEGT. The CDR3 contains 14 residues. The CDR3 sequence: CASSPLGQTYEQYF. DNA of the CDR3: TGTGCCAGCAGTCCCCTAGGACAGACCTACGAGCAGTACTTC.